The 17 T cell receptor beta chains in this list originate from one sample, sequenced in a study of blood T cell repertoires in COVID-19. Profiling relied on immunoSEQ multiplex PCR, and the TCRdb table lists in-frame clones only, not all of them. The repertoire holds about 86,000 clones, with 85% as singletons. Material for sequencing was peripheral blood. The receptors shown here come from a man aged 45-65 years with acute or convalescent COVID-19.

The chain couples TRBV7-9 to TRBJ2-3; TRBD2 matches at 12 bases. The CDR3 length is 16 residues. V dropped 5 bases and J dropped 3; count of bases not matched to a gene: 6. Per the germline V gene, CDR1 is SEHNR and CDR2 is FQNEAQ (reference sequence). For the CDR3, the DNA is TGTGCCAGCAGCCCTCGGACTAGCGGGAATACAGATACGCAGTATTTT. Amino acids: CASSPRTSGNTDTQYF. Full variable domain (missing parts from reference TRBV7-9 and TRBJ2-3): DTGVSQNPRHKITKRGQNVTFRCDPISEHNRLYWYRQTLGQGPEFLTYFQNEAQLEKSRLLSDRFSAERPKGSFSTLEIQRTEQGDSAMYLCASSPRTSGNTDTQYFGPGTRLTVL.

CDR3 protein: CASRITGGHEQFF. The CDR3 DNA follows: TGTGCCAGCAGAATTACAGGGGGCCATGAGCAGTTCTTC. This chain joins TRBV12-3 or TRBV12-4 and TRBJ2-1, with TRBD1 matching 9 bases. J was trimmed by 8 bases and V by 6 bases; bases with no gene match: 5. The CDR3 consists of 13 residues.

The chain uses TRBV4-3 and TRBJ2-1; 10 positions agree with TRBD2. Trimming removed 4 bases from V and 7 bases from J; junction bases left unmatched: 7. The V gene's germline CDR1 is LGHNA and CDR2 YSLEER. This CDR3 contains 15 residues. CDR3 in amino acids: CASSRERGGWNEQFF. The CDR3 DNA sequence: TGCGCCAGCAGCCGGGAGCGGGGGGGTTGGAATGAGCAGTTCTTC.

The CDR3 sequence: CASNSRTRNTGELFF. The CDR3 region has the DNA TGTGCCAGTAATAGTCGGACAAGGAACACCGGGGAGCTGTTTTTT. V usage is TRBV19 and J usage is TRBJ2-2; TRBD1 might be the D (5 bases). The V gene's germline CDR1 is LNHDA and CDR2 SQIVND (reference sequence). The CDR3 totals 15 residues. V was cut by 7 bases and J by 1 base, with 13 bases left in between.

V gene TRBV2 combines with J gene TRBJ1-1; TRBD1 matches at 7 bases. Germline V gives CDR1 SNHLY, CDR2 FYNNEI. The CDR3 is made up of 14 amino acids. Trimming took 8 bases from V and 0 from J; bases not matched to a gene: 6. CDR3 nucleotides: TGTGCCAGCCGGGACAGCCTCATGAACACTGAAGCTTTCTTT. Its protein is CASRDSLMNTEAFF. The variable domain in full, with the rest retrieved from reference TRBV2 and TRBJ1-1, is EPEVTQTPSHQVTQMGQEVILRCVPISNHLYFYWYRQILGQKVEFLVSFYNNEISEKSEIFDDQFSVERPDGSNFTLKIRSTKLEDSAMYFCASRDSLMNTEAFFGQGTRLTVV.

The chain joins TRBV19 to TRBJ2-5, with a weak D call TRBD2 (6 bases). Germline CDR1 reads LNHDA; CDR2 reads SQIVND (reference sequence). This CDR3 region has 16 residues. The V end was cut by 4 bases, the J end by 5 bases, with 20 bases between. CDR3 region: CASSTIPGRGRETQYF. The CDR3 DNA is TGTGCCAGTAGTACTATACCGGGCCGAGGGAGGGAGACCCAGTACTTC.

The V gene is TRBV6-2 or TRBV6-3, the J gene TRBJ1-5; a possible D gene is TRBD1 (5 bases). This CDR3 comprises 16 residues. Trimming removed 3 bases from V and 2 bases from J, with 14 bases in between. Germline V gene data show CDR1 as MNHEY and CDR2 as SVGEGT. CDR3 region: CASSYLGGSGNQPQHF. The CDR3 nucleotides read TGTGCCAGCAGTTATTTGGGGGGTTCGGGCAATCAGCCCCAGCATTTT.

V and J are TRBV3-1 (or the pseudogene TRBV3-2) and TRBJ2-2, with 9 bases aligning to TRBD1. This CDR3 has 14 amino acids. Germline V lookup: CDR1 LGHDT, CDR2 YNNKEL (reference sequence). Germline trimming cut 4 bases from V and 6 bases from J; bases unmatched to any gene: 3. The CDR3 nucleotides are TGTGCCAGCAGCCCGGGACAGGGATCCGGGGAGCTGTTTTTT. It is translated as CASSPGQGSGELFF.

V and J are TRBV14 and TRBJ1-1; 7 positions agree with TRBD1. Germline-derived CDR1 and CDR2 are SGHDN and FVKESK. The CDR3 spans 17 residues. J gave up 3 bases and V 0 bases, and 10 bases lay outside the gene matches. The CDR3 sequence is CASSQEGTRGGHTEAFF. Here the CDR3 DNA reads TGTGCCAGCAGCCAAGAGGGGACTCGAGGGGGCCACACTGAAGCTTTCTTT. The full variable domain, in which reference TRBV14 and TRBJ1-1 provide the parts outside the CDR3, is EAGVTQFPSHSVIEKGQTVTLRCDPISGHDNLYWYRRVMGKEIKFLLHFVKESKQDESGMPNNRFLAERTGGTYSTLKVQPAELEDSGVYFCASSQEGTRGGHTEAFFGQGTRLTVV.

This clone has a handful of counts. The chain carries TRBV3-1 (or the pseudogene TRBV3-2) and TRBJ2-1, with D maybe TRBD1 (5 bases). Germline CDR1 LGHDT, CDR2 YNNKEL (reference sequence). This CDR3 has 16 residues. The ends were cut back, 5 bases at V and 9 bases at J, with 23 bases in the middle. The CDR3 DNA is TGTGCCAGCAGCGTAGGTAGGGGCGGCCCGCAGGTTGAGCAGTTCTTC. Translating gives CASSVGRGGPQVEQFF.

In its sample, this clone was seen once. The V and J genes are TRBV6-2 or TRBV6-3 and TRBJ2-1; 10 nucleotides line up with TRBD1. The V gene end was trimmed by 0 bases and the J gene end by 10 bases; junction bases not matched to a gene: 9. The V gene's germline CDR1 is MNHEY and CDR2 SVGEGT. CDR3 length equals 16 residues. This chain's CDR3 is CASSYSRTGGREEQFF. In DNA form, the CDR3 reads TGTGCCAGCAGTTACTCGAGGACAGGGGGGAGAGAGGAGCAGTTCTTC.

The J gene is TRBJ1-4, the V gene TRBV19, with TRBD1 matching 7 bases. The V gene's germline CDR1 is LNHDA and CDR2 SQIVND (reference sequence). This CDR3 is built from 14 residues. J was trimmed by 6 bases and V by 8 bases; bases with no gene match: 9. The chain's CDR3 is CASQTRGVDEKLFF. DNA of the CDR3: TGTGCCAGTCAAACCAGGGGGGTAGATGAAAAACTGTTTTTT.

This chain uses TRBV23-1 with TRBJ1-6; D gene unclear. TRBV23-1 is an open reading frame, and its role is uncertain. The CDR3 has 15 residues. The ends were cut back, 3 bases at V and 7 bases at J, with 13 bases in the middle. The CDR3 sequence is CASSHPGAKNSPLHF. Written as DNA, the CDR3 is TGCGCCAGCAGTCATCCGGGAGCTAAAAATTCACCCCTCCACTTT.

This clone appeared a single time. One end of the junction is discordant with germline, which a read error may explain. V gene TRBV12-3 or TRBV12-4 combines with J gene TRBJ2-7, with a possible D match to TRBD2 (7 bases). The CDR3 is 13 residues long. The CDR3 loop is CASSRGGSDEQYF. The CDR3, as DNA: TGTGCCAGCTCGAGGGGGGGCTCCGACGAGCAGTACTTC.

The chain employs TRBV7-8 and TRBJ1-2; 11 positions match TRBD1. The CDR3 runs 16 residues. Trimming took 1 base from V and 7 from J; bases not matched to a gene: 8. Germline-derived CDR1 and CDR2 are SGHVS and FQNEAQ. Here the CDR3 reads CASSLEGRTGGIGYTF. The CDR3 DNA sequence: TGTGCCAGCAGCTTAGAAGGGAGGACAGGGGGCATTGGCTACACCTTC.

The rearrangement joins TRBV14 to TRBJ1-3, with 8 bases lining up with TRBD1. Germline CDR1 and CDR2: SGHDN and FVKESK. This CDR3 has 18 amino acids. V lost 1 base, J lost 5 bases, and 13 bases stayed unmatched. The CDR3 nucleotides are TGTGCCAGCAGCCAAGTGGGATTCGGACAGGGAAAACGAAACACCATATATTTT. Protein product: CASSQVGFGQGKRNTIYF.

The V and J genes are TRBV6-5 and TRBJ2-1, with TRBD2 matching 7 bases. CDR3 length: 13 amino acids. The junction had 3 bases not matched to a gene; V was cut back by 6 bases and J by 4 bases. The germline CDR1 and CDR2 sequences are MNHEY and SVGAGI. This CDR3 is CASRAGEYNEQFF. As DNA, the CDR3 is TGTGCCAGCAGGGCGGGGGAATACAATGAGCAGTTCTTC.